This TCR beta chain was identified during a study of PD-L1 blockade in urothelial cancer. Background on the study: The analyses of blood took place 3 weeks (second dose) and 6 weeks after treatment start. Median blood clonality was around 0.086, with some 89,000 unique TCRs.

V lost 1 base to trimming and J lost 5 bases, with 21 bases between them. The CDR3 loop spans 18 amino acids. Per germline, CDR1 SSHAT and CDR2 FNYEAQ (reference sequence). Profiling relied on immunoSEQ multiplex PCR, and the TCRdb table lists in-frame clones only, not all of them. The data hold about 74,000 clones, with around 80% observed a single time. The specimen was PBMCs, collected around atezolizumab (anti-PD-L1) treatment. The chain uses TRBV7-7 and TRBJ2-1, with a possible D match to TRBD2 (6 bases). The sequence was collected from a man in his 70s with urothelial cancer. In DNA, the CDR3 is TGTGCCAGCAGCTTAGGGCCACCTTTCGGAGGGTGGGACAATGAGCAGTTCTTC. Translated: CASSLGPPFGGWDNEQFF.